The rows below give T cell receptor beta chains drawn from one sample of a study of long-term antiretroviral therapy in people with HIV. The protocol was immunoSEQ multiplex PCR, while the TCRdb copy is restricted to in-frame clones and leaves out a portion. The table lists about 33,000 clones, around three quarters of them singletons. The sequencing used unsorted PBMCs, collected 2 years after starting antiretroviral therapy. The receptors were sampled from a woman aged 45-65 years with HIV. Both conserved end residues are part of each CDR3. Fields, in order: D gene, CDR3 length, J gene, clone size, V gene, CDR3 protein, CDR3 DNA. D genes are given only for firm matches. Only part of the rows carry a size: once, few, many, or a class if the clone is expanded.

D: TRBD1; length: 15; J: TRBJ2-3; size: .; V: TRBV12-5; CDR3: CASGSGTGLTDTQYF; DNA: TGTGCTAGTGGTTCCGGGACAGGGTTAACAGATACGCAGTATTTT
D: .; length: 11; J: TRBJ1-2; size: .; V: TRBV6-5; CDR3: CATQGPSGYTF; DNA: TGTGCCACTCAGGGTCCGTCTGGCTACACCTTC
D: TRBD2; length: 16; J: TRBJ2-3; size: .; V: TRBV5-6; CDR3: CASSHSSGGAVDTQYF; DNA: TGTGCCAGCAGCCACTCCAGCGGGGGGGCCGTAGATACGCAGTATTTT
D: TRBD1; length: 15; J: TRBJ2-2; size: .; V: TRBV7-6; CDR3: CASSPDRGFAGELFF; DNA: TGTGCCAGCAGCCCCGACAGGGGATTTGCCGGGGAGCTGTTTTTT
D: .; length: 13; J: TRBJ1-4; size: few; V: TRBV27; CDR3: CASLGGRGEKLFF; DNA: TGTGCCAGCCTCGGGGGCAGGGGAGAAAAACTGTTTTTT
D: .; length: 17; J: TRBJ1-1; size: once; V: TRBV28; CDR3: CASTIVGLGGADYEAFF; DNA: TGTGCCAGCACTATTGTGGGGCTCGGGGGAGCGGATTATGAAGCTTTCTTT
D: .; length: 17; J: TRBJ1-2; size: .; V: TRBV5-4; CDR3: CASSRSGLVRIFYGYTF; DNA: TGTGCCAGCAGCCGATCCGGGTTGGTGAGGATCTTCTATGGCTACACCTTC
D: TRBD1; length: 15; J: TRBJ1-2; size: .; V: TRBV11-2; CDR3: CASSISGQGAYGYTF; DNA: TGTGCCAGCAGCATAAGTGGACAGGGGGCCTATGGCTACACCTTC
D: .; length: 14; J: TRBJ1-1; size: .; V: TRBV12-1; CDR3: CASSKSTTNTEAFF; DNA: TGTGCCAGCAGTAAGTCGACGACGAACACTGAAGCTTTCTTT
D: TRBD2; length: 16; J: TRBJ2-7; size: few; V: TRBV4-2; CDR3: CASSPRLAGGSYEQYF; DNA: TGTGCCAGCAGCCCGAGACTAGCGGGGGGGTCCTACGAGCAGTACTTC
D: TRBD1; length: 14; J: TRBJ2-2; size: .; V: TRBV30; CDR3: CAWKQGDWTGELFF; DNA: TGTGCCTGGAAACAGGGGGATTGGACCGGGGAGCTGTTTTTT
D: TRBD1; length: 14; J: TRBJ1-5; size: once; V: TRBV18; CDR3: CASSPGQGYQPQHF; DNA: TGTGCCAGCTCACCGGGACAGGGGTATCAGCCCCAGCATTTT
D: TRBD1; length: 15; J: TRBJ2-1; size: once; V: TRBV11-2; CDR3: CASRWTGKSYNEQFF; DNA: TGTGCCAGCAGATGGACAGGGAAATCCTACAATGAGCAGTTCTTC
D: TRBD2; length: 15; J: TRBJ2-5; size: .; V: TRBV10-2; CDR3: CASENTGLGKETQYF; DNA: TGCGCCAGCGAGAATACGGGACTAGGGAAAGAGACCCAGTACTTC
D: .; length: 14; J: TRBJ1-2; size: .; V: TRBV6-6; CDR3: CASSYSPGSPGYTF; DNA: TGTGCCAGCAGTTACTCCCCAGGGTCGCCTGGCTACACCTTC
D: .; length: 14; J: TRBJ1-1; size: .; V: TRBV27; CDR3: CASSLVRANTEAFF; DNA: TGTGCCAGCAGTTTGGTCAGGGCGAACACTGAAGCTTTCTTT
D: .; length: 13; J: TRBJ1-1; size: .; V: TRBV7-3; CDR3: CASSLTNEGEAFF; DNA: TGTGCCAGCAGCTTAACGAATGAGGGTGAAGCTTTCTTT
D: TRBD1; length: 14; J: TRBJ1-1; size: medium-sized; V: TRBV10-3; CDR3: CASTQGIGNTEAFF; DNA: TGTGCCAGTACACAGGGGATTGGGAACACTGAAGCTTTCTTT
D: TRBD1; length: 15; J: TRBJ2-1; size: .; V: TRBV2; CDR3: CASSDRTGPYNEQFF; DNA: TGTGCCAGCAGTGACCGGACAGGACCCTACAATGAGCAGTTCTTC
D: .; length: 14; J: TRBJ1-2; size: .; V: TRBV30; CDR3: CAWSPQVANYGYTF; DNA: TGTGCCTGGAGCCCACAGGTTGCTAACTATGGCTACACCTTC
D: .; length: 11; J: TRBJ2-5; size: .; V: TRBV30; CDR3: CAWNRAETQYF; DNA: TGTGCCTGGAACAGGGCAGAGACCCAGTACTTC
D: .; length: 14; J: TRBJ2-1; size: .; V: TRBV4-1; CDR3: CASSHSGDYNEQFF; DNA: TGCGCCAGCAGCCATTCGGGGGACTACAATGAGCAGTTCTTC
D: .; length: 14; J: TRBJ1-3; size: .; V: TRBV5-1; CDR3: CASSLEDVGNTIYF; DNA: TGCGCCAGCAGCTTAGAGGACGTTGGAAACACCATATATTTT
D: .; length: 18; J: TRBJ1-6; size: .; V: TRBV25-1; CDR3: CASSGIKLQGRGNSPLHF; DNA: TGTGCCAGCAGTGGAATTAAATTACAGGGACGGGGTAATTCACCCCTCCACTTT
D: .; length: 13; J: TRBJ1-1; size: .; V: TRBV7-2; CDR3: CASSLDGGTEAFF; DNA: TGTGCCAGCAGCTTAGATGGGGGTACTGAAGCTTTCTTT
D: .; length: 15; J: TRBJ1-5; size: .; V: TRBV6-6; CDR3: CASRVLGGADQPQHF; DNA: TGTGCCAGCAGGGTCCTGGGGGGGGCGGATCAGCCCCAGCATTTT
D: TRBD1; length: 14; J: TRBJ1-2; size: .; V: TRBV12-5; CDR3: CASGLDREGYGYTF; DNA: TGTGCTAGTGGCCTTGACAGGGAGGGCTATGGCTACACCTTC